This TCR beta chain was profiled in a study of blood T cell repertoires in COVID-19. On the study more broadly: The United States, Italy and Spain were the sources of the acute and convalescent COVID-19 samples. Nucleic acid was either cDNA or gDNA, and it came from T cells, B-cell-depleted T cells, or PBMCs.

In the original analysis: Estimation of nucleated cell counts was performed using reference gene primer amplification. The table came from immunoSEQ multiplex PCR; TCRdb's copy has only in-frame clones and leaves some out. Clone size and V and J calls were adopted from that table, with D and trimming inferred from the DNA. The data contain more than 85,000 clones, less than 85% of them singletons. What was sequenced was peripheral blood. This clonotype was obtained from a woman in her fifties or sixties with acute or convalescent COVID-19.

Here the CDR3 reads CASSYSDSSYEQYF. In DNA form, the CDR3 reads TGTGCCAGCAGTTACTCGGACAGCTCCTACGAGCAGTACTTC. J is TRBJ2-7 and V is TRBV6-2 or TRBV6-3; the D gene is possibly TRBD1 (6 bases). The CDR3 is 14 amino acids. The V gene's germline CDR1 is MNHEY and CDR2 SVGEGT. Between the trimmed V and J ends, which lost 0 bases and 0 bases, there was a span of 6 bases.